One and the same sample provided the 21 T cell receptor beta chains below, sequenced in a study of blood T cell repertoires in COVID-19. TCRdb's table, derived via immunoSEQ multiplex PCR, lists solely in-frame clones and lacks some. The data hold some 310,000 clones, with under 90% observed a single time. Sequenced sample: PBMCs or T cells enriched from blood (not recorded which). These receptors all stem from a woman aged 25 to 39 who had recovered from COVID-19.

V is TRBV4-1 and J is TRBJ2-1; D possibly corresponds to TRBD2 (6 bases). Per germline, CDR1 MGHRA and CDR2 YSYEKL. This CDR3 contains 19 residues. The V end lost 3 bases, the J end lost 8 bases, and 29 bases lay between the germline ends. The CDR3 nucleotides read TGCGCCAGCAGCCAGCCTATGCCTAGACCTAGCCCCTGGAGGGATGAGCAGTTCTTC. It translates to CASSQPMPRPSPWRDEQFF.

With regard to this clone: The junction does not match germline at one end; this may be a read error. This rearrangement joins TRBV3-1 (or the pseudogene TRBV3-2) to TRBJ2-7; D perhaps matches TRBD1 (5 bases). CDR3 length equals 14 residues. From germline, CDR1 is LGHDT and CDR2 YNNKEL (reference sequence). In DNA form, the CDR3 reads TGTGCCAGCAGCGAAGAGGTAGGGGCCTACGAGCAGTACTTC. It encodes CASSEEVGAYEQYF.

The chain employs TRBV4-1 and TRBJ1-5; no clear D. Per the germline V gene, CDR1 is MGHRA and CDR2 is YSYEKL. Trimming removed 1 base at V and 7 bases at J, with 8 bases between. The CDR3 is 13 amino acids. This CDR3 reads CASSQGGIQPQHF. The CDR3 DNA is TGCGCCAGCAGCCAAGGCGGAATACAGCCCCAGCATTTT.

The J gene is TRBJ2-7, the V gene TRBV28, with 7 bases aligning to TRBD2. The germline V gene has CDR1 MDHEN and CDR2 SYDVKM. This CDR3 has 18 amino acids. Losses at the gene ends were 5 bases for V and 2 bases for J; bases not matched to a gene: 18. Here the CDR3 DNA reads TGTGCCAGCAGTGCCGGAGGTCTCTTCCGGGAGGATACCTACGAGCAGTACTTC. Its translation is CASSAGGLFREDTYEQYF.

This clone was recorded once. The V gene is TRBV20-1, the J gene TRBJ1-5; maybe TRBD1 (5 bases). V lost 3 bases, J lost 4 bases, and 10 bases lay in between. The CDR3 has 13 amino acids. The germline V gene has CDR1 DFQATT and CDR2 SNEGSKA (reference sequence). Here the CDR3 DNA reads TGCAGTGCTAGTGGACGGGGGAATCAGCCCCAGCATTTT. Translation gives CSASGRGNQPQHF.

The genes are TRBV4-2 and TRBJ1-1; maybe TRBD1 (5 bases). The CDR3 is made up of 18 amino acids. The germline V and J ends were trimmed by 0 bases and 4 bases, with 21 bases remaining between them. Germline CDR1 reads LGHNA; CDR2 reads YNFKEQ. CDR3 sequence: CASSQDRVLRDRGTEAFF. The CDR3 DNA reads TGTGCCAGCAGCCAAGATCGGGTCCTCAGGGATCGTGGCACTGAAGCTTTCTTT.

The chain joins TRBV11-3 to TRBJ1-5; 7 bases match TRBD1. Trimming removed 5 bases from V and 7 bases from J; junction bases left unmatched: 5. The CDR3 is 13 residues long. Germline CDR1 is SGHNT and CDR2 is YENEEA. The CDR3 bases are TGTGCCAGCAGCGAACAGGGGTACCAGCCCCAGCATTTT. Its translation is CASSEQGYQPQHF.

V usage is TRBV28 and J usage is TRBJ2-7; no firm D call. This CDR3 has 12 amino acids. Trimming took off 4 bases at V and 7 bases at J, with 11 bases between the two ends. CDR1 and CDR2 (germline): MDHEN, SYDVKM. The CDR3 sequence is CASSSGRWEQYF. The CDR3 nucleotides are TGTGCCAGCAGTTCGGGTCGGTGGGAGCAGTACTTC.

This chain joins TRBV6-2 or TRBV6-3 and TRBJ2-1; D possibly corresponds to TRBD2 (6 bases). Germline CDR1 MNHEY, CDR2 SVGEGT. Trimming left V 0 bases short and J 9 bases short, with 18 bases between. CDR3 length equals 16 residues. In DNA, the CDR3 is TGTGCCAGCAGTTACTCGACCCCTCCCGGGCGGGGTGAGCAGTTCTTC. Translation: CASSYSTPPGRGEQFF.

The chain couples TRBV27 to TRBJ1-3; 8 nucleotides match TRBD1. The CDR3 covers 15 residues. Trimming took 5 bases from V and 3 from J; bases not matched to a gene: 6. Germline V lookup: CDR1 MNHEY, CDR2 SMNVEV (reference sequence). The CDR3: CASSPTGAGGNTIYF. Here the CDR3 DNA reads TGTGCCAGCAGTCCGACAGGGGCGGGTGGAAACACCATATATTTT.

J is TRBJ2-7 and V is TRBV18; 13 positions match TRBD2. After removal of 5 bases from V and 3 bases from J, the junction contained 7 bases not matched to a gene. This CDR3 comprises 16 residues. CDR1 is KGHSH and CDR2 is LQKENI in the germline V gene. The CDR3 protein is CASSSGGTSGNYEQYF. The CDR3 coding sequence is TGTGCCAGCTCATCAGGCGGGACTAGCGGGAACTACGAGCAGTACTTC.

The V and J genes are TRBV7-2 and TRBJ2-3; 7 positions match TRBD1. CDR1 is SGHTA and CDR2 is FQGNSA in the germline V gene. The CDR3 spans 14 residues. The J segment lost 3 bases and the V segment lost 1 base, leaving 1 base of the junction unmatched. DNA of the CDR3: TGTGCCAGCAGCTTAGACAGGGGTACAGATACGCAGTATTTT. Its translation: CASSLDRGTDTQYF.

This chain uses TRBV11-1 with TRBJ2-5; 10 bases are shared with TRBD1. The CDR3 length is 16 residues. Germline V CDR1 and CDR2: SGHAT, FQDESV (reference sequence). The ends lost 5 bases at V and 4 bases at J; junction bases unmatched: 10. CDR3 sequence: CASSIQTGGFRETQYF. In DNA form, the CDR3 reads TGTGCCAGCAGCATTCAGACAGGGGGCTTCAGAGAGACCCAGTACTTC.

This chain connects TRBV11-2 to TRBJ2-1; TRBD2 matches 12 bases. J was trimmed by 2 bases and V by 1 base; bases with no gene match: 6. The CDR3 spans 18 residues. The germline V gene has CDR1 SGHAT and CDR2 FQNNGV. CDR3 DNA: TGTGCCAGCAGCTTAGGGGGGACTAGCGGGTCGCCCTACAATGAGCAGTTCTTC. This codes for CASSLGGTSGSPYNEQFF.

The rearrangement links TRBV6-5 to TRBJ1-2; TRBD1 is a possible D gene (5 bases). V was clipped by 0 bases and J by 8 bases, with 16 bases between them. Germline-derived CDR1 and CDR2 are MNHEY and SVGAGI. The CDR3 extends over 15 amino acids. The CDR3 coding sequence is TGTGCCAGCAGTTACTCGTGGCAGGGCGAAAGGGGCTACACCTTC. It encodes CASSYSWQGERGYTF.

This sequence joins TRBV5-1 and TRBJ2-5; 8 bases agree with TRBD2. The CDR3 totals 16 residues. The V gene end was trimmed by 5 bases and the J gene end by 5 bases; junction bases not matched to a gene: 14. Germline values: CDR1 SGHRS, CDR2 YFSETQ. The CDR3 DNA reads as TGCGCCAGCAGTGGACTAGCCTCCCAAGGTAGCGAGACCCAGTACTTC. It yields the protein CASSGLASQGSETQYF.

J is TRBJ2-3 and V is TRBV3-1 (or the pseudogene TRBV3-2); 8 positions agree with TRBD2. The V segment lost 4 bases and the J segment 1 base; nucleotides outside the gene matches: 22. The CDR3 consists of 21 residues. CDR1 is LGHDT and CDR2 is YNNKEL in the germline V gene (reference sequence). CDR3 sequence reads: CASSLGWGREARITGTDTQYF. CDR3 DNA: TGTGCCAGCAGCCTGGGCTGGGGGCGGGAGGCCAGGATCACTGGCACAGATACGCAGTATTTT.

For this clone: The junction and the germline gene differ at one end; a read error may be behind it. J is TRBJ1-3 and V is TRBV7-7; TRBD1 is a possible D gene (5 bases). This CDR3 comprises 16 residues. Germline V gives CDR1 SSHAT, CDR2 FNYEAQ (reference sequence). In nucleotides, the CDR3 is TGTGCTAGCAGCCCCTCAGGGCCCAACTCTGGAAACACCATATATTTT. Its protein product is CASSPSGPNSGNTIYF.

The gene calls are TRBV7-9 and TRBJ1-5; a possible D gene is TRBD1 (5 bases). V was shortened by 3 bases and J by 3 bases, with 12 bases between the two germline ends. The CDR3 consists of 15 residues. CDR1 and CDR2 from the germline V gene are SEHNR and FQNEAQ (reference sequence). CDR3 in DNA: TGTGCCAGCAGCTTCGGGACTTCAGACAATCAGCCCCAGCATTTT. Translation gives CASSFGTSDNQPQHF. The full variable domain, its missing parts supplied by reference TRBV7-9 and TRBJ1-5, is DTGVSQNPRHKITKRGQNVTFRCDPISEHNRLYWYRQTLGQGPEFLTYFQNEAQLEKSRLLSDRFSAERPKGSFSTLEIQRTEQGDSAMYLCASSFGTSDNQPQHFGDGTRLSIL.

The table lists this clone with a count of one. V gene TRBV6-2 or TRBV6-3 combines with J gene TRBJ2-7; 10 bases agree with TRBD1. The germline gives CDR1 MNHEY, CDR2 SVGEGT. The CDR3 extends over 14 amino acids. The J segment lost 6 bases and the V segment lost 5 bases, leaving 7 bases of the junction unmatched. The CDR3 bases are TGTGCCAGCAGTCGGGGACAGGGGTTCTCCGAGCAGTACTTC. Protein sequence: CASSRGQGFSEQYF.

In its sample, this clone was seen a few times. The chain carries TRBV3-1 (or the pseudogene TRBV3-2) and TRBJ1-5; 7 bases are shared with TRBD1. Germline-derived CDR1 and CDR2 are LGHDT and YNNKEL (reference sequence). The CDR3 runs 17 residues. Trimming removed 1 base from V and 6 bases from J; junction bases left unmatched: 12. CDR3 nucleotides: TGTGCCAGCAGCCAAGGGGCAGGGGGTTTTACGGGTCAGCCCCAGCATTTT. Translation gives CASSQGAGGFTGQPQHF.